This is a list of T cell receptor beta chains from one sample in a study of blood T cell repertoires in COVID-19. Profiled with immunoSEQ multiplex PCR; TCRdb holds only in-frame clones, not every one. The profile shows a few hundred thousand clones, about 80% of them singletons. Sequenced material: PBMCs or T cells enriched from blood (not recorded which). These receptor sequences come from a man in his fifties or sixties who had recovered from COVID-19. Both conserved end residues are part of each CDR3. A D gene is named only where the DNA matches it firmly. Expanded clones are given a class, and other clones once, few, many or no size at all.

d_gene	v_gene	j_gene	abundance	CDR3aa	CDR3nt
-	TRBV7-3	TRBJ2-2	-	CASSGGRNTGELFF	TGTGCCAGCAGCGGGGGGAGAAACACCGGGGAGCTGTTTTTT
TRBD2	TRBV4-1	TRBJ2-2	-	CASSQEPLAGGFRTGELFF	TGCGCCAGCAGCCAAGAACCACTAGCGGGGGGGTTTCGTACCGGGGAGCTGTTTTTT
TRBD1	TRBV11-3	TRBJ2-2	-	CASSIGGQGPNTGELFF	TGTGCCAGCAGCATAGGGGGACAGGGGCCGAACACCGGGGAGCTGTTTTTT
-	TRBV11-2	TRBJ2-3	-	CASSLWGGADTQYF	TGTGCCAGCAGCTTGTGGGGGGGCGCAGATACGCAGTATTTT
-	TRBV28	TRBJ1-2	-	CASSSVINYGYTF	TGTGCCAGCAGTTCTGTAATAAACTATGGCTACACCTTC
-	TRBV6-5	TRBJ1-4	-	CASMTSGSGKLFF	TGTGCCAGCATGACCTCGGGGTCCGGAAAACTGTTTTTT
TRBD1	TRBV11-3	TRBJ2-7	-	CASSSLDRARYEQYF	TGTGCCAGCAGCTCCCTTGACAGGGCGAGATACGAGCAGTACTTC
-	TRBV9	TRBJ2-2	-	CASSVSSAGELFF	TGTGCCAGCAGCGTAAGCTCGGCCGGGGAGCTGTTTTTT
TRBD2	TRBV10-3	TRBJ2-2	many	CAIRTGTSGRAGETGELFF	TGTGCCATCAGGACCGGGACTAGCGGGAGGGCCGGTGAGACCGGGGAGCTGTTTTTT
TRBD1	TRBV6-2/TRBV6-3	TRBJ1-1	-	CASSSSGGGFAFF	TGTGCCAGCAGTTCGTCAGGGGGCGGTTTTGCTTTCTTT
-	TRBV7-9	TRBJ2-1	-	CASSGGGGAYNEQFF	TGTGCCAGCAGCGGCGGAGGGGGGGCCTACAATGAGCAGTTCTTC
TRBD1	TRBV7-7	TRBJ2-2	-	CASSPGQGALSGELFF	TGTGCTAGCTCACCGGGACAGGGGGCCCTCTCTGGGGAGCTGTTTTTT
-	TRBV27	TRBJ1-6	-	CASSLTPKRSHNSPLHF	TGTGCCAGCAGTCTGACCCCGAAGAGGTCCCATAATTCACCCCTCCACTTT
TRBD1	TRBV5-8	TRBJ2-5	once	CASSLGQGRVETQYF	TGTGCCAGCAGCTTGGGACAGGGAAGGGTGGAGACCCAGTACTTC
-	TRBV21-1	TRBJ2-7	once	CASNRDRQLSYEQYF	TGTGCCAGCAACCGGGACAGACAGCTGTCCTACGAGCAGTACTTC
-	TRBV19	TRBJ2-2	-	CASRKTQGGGELFF	TGTGCCAGTAGGAAAACACAGGGCGGCGGGGAGCTGTTTTTT
-	TRBV12-3/TRBV12-4	TRBJ2-1	-	CASSLTTREQFF	TGTGCCAGCAGTTTAACGACTCGTGAGCAGTTCTTC
-	TRBV29-1	TRBJ1-2	-	CSVEGGSNLQGSYYGYTF	TGCAGCGTTGAAGGGGGGTCAAACCTCCAGGGGAGCTACTATGGCTACACCTTC
-	TRBV2	TRBJ2-3	-	CASSDGGLPVSDTQYF	TGTGCCAGCAGTGATGGAGGACTGCCGGTCTCAGATACGCAGTATTTT
-	TRBV10-2	TRBJ1-5	-	CASSGTGNSNQPQHF	TGCGCCAGCAGTGGCACAGGCAATAGCAATCAGCCCCAGCATTTT
TRBD2	TRBV7-8	TRBJ2-1	-	CASSPMGSGAYNEQFF	TGTGCCAGCAGCCCGATGGGGAGCGGGGCATACAATGAGCAGTTCTTC
TRBD1	TRBV11-3	TRBJ2-7	-	CASSLGQGVGEQYF	TGTGCCAGCAGCTTAGGACAGGGGGTAGGCGAGCAGTACTTC
TRBD1	TRBV19	TRBJ1-2	-	CASSTRDRGGGYTF	TGTGCCAGTAGTACCCGGGACAGGGGTGGTGGCTACACCTTC
TRBD2	TRBV11-2	TRBJ2-2	-	CASSLVAGDVSGELFF	TGTGCCAGCAGCTTAGTGGCGGGAGACGTCAGCGGGGAGCTGTTTTTT
TRBD1	TRBV3-1/TRBV3-2	TRBJ2-7	-	CASSLIQTGVQNEQYF	TGTGCCAGCAGCCTCATACAGACAGGGGTGCAAAACGAGCAGTACTTC
-	TRBV7-9	TRBJ2-7	-	CASSPLTSTYEQYF	TGTGCCAGCAGCCCATTAACTAGTACCTACGAGCAGTACTTC
TRBD1	TRBV5-1	TRBJ2-1	-	CASSLNRDRGPRLLVNEQFF	TGCGCCAGCAGCTTAAACCGGGACAGGGGGCCCAGGCTCCTAGTGAATGAGCAGTTCTTC
TRBD1	TRBV2	TRBJ1-5	-	CASRRMDRGVLGNQPQHF	TGTGCCAGCAGGAGAATGGACAGGGGAGTTCTAGGGAATCAGCCCCAGCATTTT
-	TRBV21-1	TRBJ2-7	-	CASSKVESGLPIYEQYF	TGTGCCAGCAGCAAAGTTGAGTCAGGGCTACCGATCTACGAGCAGTACTTC
TRBD1	TRBV2	TRBJ2-7	-	CASSKDRGYEQYF	TGTGCCAGCAGTAAGGACAGGGGGTACGAGCAGTACTTC
TRBD2	TRBV6-5	TRBJ2-1	-	CASREIAGSMNEQFF	TGTGCCAGCCGGGAGATAGCGGGAAGTATGAATGAGCAGTTCTTC
-	TRBV5-5	TRBJ1-1	once	CASSLRSVDIHTEAFF	TGTGCCAGCAGCTTGAGGTCGGTGGACATTCACACTGAAGCTTTCTTT
-	TRBV24-1	TRBJ2-2	few	CATSDSLRSTGELFF	TGTGCCACCAGTGATTCCCTAAGGAGCACCGGGGAGCTGTTTTTT
-	TRBV2	TRBJ2-1	-	CATLDRRAYNEQFF	TGTGCCACCCTAGACAGACGAGCCTACAATGAGCAGTTCTTC
-	TRBV5-1	TRBJ1-1	-	CASSFGQGNTEAFF	TGCGCCAGCAGCTTCGGCCAGGGGAACACTGAAGCTTTCTTT
TRBD1	TRBV4-1	TRBJ1-1	-	CASSHESDRVTAFF	TGCGCCAGCAGCCATGAATCGGACAGGGTGACGGCTTTCTTT
-	TRBV11-2	TRBJ1-2	once	CASSRGEEYGYTF	TGTGCCAGCAGCCGCGGAGAGGAGTATGGCTACACCTTC
TRBD1	TRBV30	TRBJ2-7	-	CALGDSRYEQYF	TGTGCCTTGGGGGACAGCCGCTACGAGCAGTACTTC
TRBD1	TRBV5-1	TRBJ1-6	-	CASSPQGANSPLHF	TGCGCCAGCAGCCCACAGGGGGCTAATTCACCCCTCCACTTT
TRBD1	TRBV5-8	TRBJ2-7	-	CASSFRQGSYEQYF	TGTGCCAGCAGCTTTCGACAGGGTTCCTACGAGCAGTACTTC
-	TRBV5-1	TRBJ1-5	few	CASSPGGQVNQPQHF	TGCGCCAGCAGCCCCGGTGGGCAGGTGAATCAGCCCCAGCATTTT
-	TRBV3-1/TRBV3-2	TRBJ1-5	few	CASSQDFRAGVQPQHF	TGTGCCAGCAGCCAAGATTTCCGGGCAGGGGTTCAGCCCCAGCATTTT
-	TRBV19	TRBJ2-5	-	CASSSTVVPETQYF	TGTGCCAGTAGTTCGACAGTAGTTCCAGAGACCCAGTACTTC
-	TRBV12-1	TRBJ2-5	-	CASSPTPDRGIGETQYF	TGTGCCAGCAGCCCAACCCCGGACAGGGGGATCGGGGAGACCCAGTACTTC
-	TRBV19	TRBJ2-1	-	CASSIDGTRGSEQFF	TGTGCCAGTAGTATAGACGGGACTCGAGGTAGTGAGCAGTTCTTC
TRBD1	TRBV5-1	TRBJ1-1	-	CASRTGTGGFGTEAFF	TGCGCCAGCAGGACCGGGACAGGGGGCTTCGGCACTGAAGCTTTCTTT
-	TRBV9	TRBJ2-1	-	CASSVSRGLSSYNEQFF	TGTGCCAGCAGCGTATCCCGAGGCCTGAGCTCCTACAATGAGCAGTTCTTC
-	TRBV12-3/TRBV12-4	TRBJ2-1	-	CASTRGATAEQFF	TGTGCCAGCACTCGGGGAGCCACCGCTGAGCAGTTCTTC
TRBD1	TRBV6-5	TRBJ2-5	-	CASSYSQGAQETQYF	TGTGCCAGCAGTTACTCGCAGGGGGCCCAAGAGACCCAGTACTTC
-	TRBV7-2	TRBJ2-3	-	CASSLLGSDTQYF	TGTGCCAGCAGCTTGCTAGGTTCAGATACGCAGTATTTT
-	TRBV19	TRBJ2-7	-	CASSIGGSYEQYF	TGTGCCAGTAGTATAGGAGGCTCCTACGAGCAGTACTTC
-	TRBV9	TRBJ2-7	-	CASSVSGGDYYEQYF	TGTGCCAGCAGCGTAAGCGGCGGGGATTATTACGAGCAGTACTTC
-	TRBV5-4	TRBJ2-7	-	CASSLRGGYEQYF	TGTGCCAGCAGCCTGAGGGGGGGCTACGAGCAGTACTTC
-	TRBV6-5	TRBJ1-1	-	CASSPRGFTEAFF	TGTGCCAGCAGTCCCAGGGGATTTACTGAAGCTTTCTTT
-	TRBV9	TRBJ2-7	-	CASSVAYRDYEQYF	TGTGCCAGCAGCGTAGCCTACAGGGATTACGAGCAGTACTTC
TRBD2	TRBV7-2	TRBJ2-3	-	CASSLGAGVGTDTQYF	TGTGCCAGCAGCTTAGGGGCGGGAGTAGGCACAGATACGCAGTATTTT
-	TRBV6-2/TRBV6-3	TRBJ1-6	-	CASSTGFGCYF	TGTGCCAGCAGTACAGGTTTTGGATGCTACTTT
-	TRBV10-3	TRBJ1-5	-	CAIRPSGGNQPQHF	TGTGCCATCAGGCCGTCGGGGGGCAATCAGCCCCAGCATTTT
-	TRBV6-5	TRBJ2-3	-	CASRSPNTDTQYF	TGTGCCAGCAGAAGCCCCAACACAGATACGCAGTATTTT